Presented here are 14 T cell receptor beta chains from one specimen sequenced in a study of T cell responses to AZD1222 COVID-19 vaccine. Generated by immunoSEQ multiplex PCR, the TCRdb table keeps only in-frame clones and is missing some. The sample gives around 200,000 clones, roughly 93% of which show up once; roughly 0.99% is in the top ten. Material: peripheral blood, obtained on day 0 of AZD1222 vaccination. Source of these receptors: an adult in good health.

V is TRBV28 and J is TRBJ1-4; D might be TRBD1 (6 bases). There are 15 residues in the CDR3. Germline-derived CDR1 and CDR2 are MDHEN and SYDVKM. V was cut by 2 bases and J by 7 bases, with 14 bases left in between. The CDR3 spells CASSLAGAASEKLFF. The CDR3 bases are TGTGCCAGCAGTTTAGCGGGGGCGGCGAGTGAAAAACTGTTTTTT.

This chain links TRBV15 with TRBJ1-5; tentative D call: TRBD1 (6 bases). Germline loops: CDR1 LNHNV, CDR2 YYDKDF (reference sequence). This CDR3 has 14 residues. Trimming took 8 bases from V and 13 from J, leaving 24 bases between them. CDR3 sequence reads: CATGQSLGDPRQHF. CDR3 DNA: TGTGCCACCGGACAGTCGTTAGGGGACCCCAGGCAGCATTTT.

This clone was recorded only once. The rearrangement uses TRBV11-2 and TRBJ1-2; perhaps TRBD1 as D (5 bases). Germline-derived CDR1 and CDR2 are SGHAT and FQNNGV. There are 14 residues in the CDR3. Trimming stripped 1 base from V and 4 bases from J, with 10 bases between. The CDR3 reads CASSLGGEGYGYTF. CDR3 nucleotides: TGTGCCAGCAGCTTAGGAGGGGAGGGCTATGGCTACACCTTC.

The chain couples TRBV7-2 to TRBJ1-2; D is uncertain. Germline CDR1 and CDR2: SGHTA and FQGNSA. Trimming shortened V by 5 bases and J by 8 bases, and 15 bases separated the two germline ends. The CDR3 is made up of 13 amino acids. As DNA, the CDR3 is TGTGCCAGCAGCCAATCGGTTGCGGGCGGCTACACCTTC. It specifies CASSQSVAGGYTF.

The chain carries TRBV5-1 and TRBJ1-1; D might be TRBD1 (6 bases). With 2 bases removed from V and 0 bases from J, the gap between germline ends came to 14 bases. The CDR3 has 16 amino acids. Per germline, CDR1 SGHRS and CDR2 YFSETQ. CDR3 coding DNA: TGCGCCAGCAGCTTATCGCGGGGGCGCATGAACACTGAAGCTTTCTTT. This translates into CASSLSRGRMNTEAFF. The full variable domain, in which reference TRBV5-1 and TRBJ1-1 provide the parts outside the CDR3, is KAGVTQTPRYLIKTRGQQVTLSCSPISGHRSVSWYQQTPGQGLQFLFEYFSETQRNKGNFPGRFSGRQFSNSRSEMNVSTLELGDSALYLCASSLSRGRMNTEAFFGQGTRLTVV.

This chain uses TRBV6-4 with TRBJ1-2; D is possibly TRBD1 (5 bases). The CDR3 is 19 residues long. V lost 4 bases to trimming and J lost 3 bases, with 27 bases between them. The V gene's germline CDR1 is MRHNA and CDR2 SNTAGT. The CDR3 reads CASSGSLHQRGRSYYGYTF. The CDR3, as DNA: TGTGCCAGCAGTGGATCGCTCCATCAGCGGGGCAGGTCCTACTATGGCTACACCTTC.

This clone has more than one count but fewer than ten. The rearrangement links TRBV5-3 to TRBJ1-5; 11 bases are a match to TRBD1. TRBV5-3 qualifies as an ORF whose function is uncertain. V was pared by 4 bases and J by 2 bases, with 11 bases of the junction left unmatched. The CDR3 consists of 18 residues. The CDR3 loop reads CARSPDGQGARGNQPQHF. Here the CDR3 DNA reads TGTGCCAGAAGCCCAGACGGACAGGGGGCCAGAGGCAATCAGCCCCAGCATTTT.

The V call is TRBV3-1 (or the pseudogene TRBV3-2), the J call TRBJ2-7; D is ambiguous. The CDR3 loop spans 12 amino acids. The V and J ends lost 1 base and 0 bases respectively, with 1 base between them. Looked up from germline, CDR1 is LGHDT and CDR2 is YNNKEL (reference sequence). In DNA form, the CDR3 reads TGTGCCAGCAGCCAAGCCTCCTACGAGCAGTACTTC. Residues: CASSQASYEQYF.

The chain is built from TRBV10-2 and TRBJ2-2, with TRBD1 matching over 11 bases. V shed 6 bases and J 3 bases; nucleotides not matched to a gene: 3. The germline V gene has CDR1 WSHSY and CDR2 SAAADI. The CDR3 runs to 15 residues. The chain's CDR3 is CASSPGQGDTGELFF. The CDR3 DNA reads TGCGCCAGCAGCCCGGGACAGGGGGACACCGGGGAGCTGTTTTTT.

The gene calls are TRBV6-2 or TRBV6-3 and TRBJ1-5; 9 nucleotides match TRBD1. In germline, CDR1 is MNHEY, CDR2 SVGEGT. V shed 5 bases and J 7 bases; nucleotides not matched to a gene: 6. CDR3 length: 14 residues. As DNA, the CDR3 is TGTGCCAGCAGTCGAACAGGGGGCCGACAGCCCCAGCATTTT. Residues: CASSRTGGRQPQHF.

The chain employs TRBV2 and TRBJ1-5; possible D gene TRBD1, 5 bases. The germline V gene has CDR1 SNHLY and CDR2 FYNNEI. V shed 6 bases and J shed 1 base, with 7 bases lying between them. This CDR3 contains 13 residues. The DNA of the CDR3 is TGTGCCAGCAGAAGGGACAGCAATCAGCCCCAGCATTTT. Encoded protein: CASRRDSNQPQHF.

In this sample, this clone turned up once. The rearrangement uses TRBV4-1 and TRBJ2-1; 11 nucleotides line up with TRBD2. The ends lost 1 base at V and 1 base at J; junction bases unmatched: 12. Per germline, CDR1 MGHRA and CDR2 YSYEKL. CDR3 size: 20 residues. CDR3 in amino acids: CASSQVGLAGGTGSYNEQFF. Written as DNA, the CDR3 is TGCGCCAGCAGCCAAGTGGGCCTAGCGGGGGGTACAGGGTCCTACAATGAGCAGTTCTTC.

The CDR3 sequence: CASSKRATLTQYF. The DNA of the CDR3 is TGTGCCAGCAGCAAAAGGGCCACGTTGACGCAGTATTTT. The chain carries TRBV21-1 and TRBJ2-3. TRBV21-1 is an annotated pseudogene. The CDR3 totals 13 residues.

This chain connects TRBV15 to TRBJ1-5; possibly TRBD1 for D (6 bases). Between the trimmed V and J ends, which lost 8 bases and 0 bases, there was a span of 14 bases. The CDR3 spans 15 residues. Germline V gene lookup returns CDR1 LNHNV and CDR2 YYDKDF (reference sequence). The CDR3 sequence: CATRVGRGSNQPQHF. The CDR3 region has the DNA TGTGCCACCCGGGTGGGCAGGGGTAGCAATCAGCCCCAGCATTTT.